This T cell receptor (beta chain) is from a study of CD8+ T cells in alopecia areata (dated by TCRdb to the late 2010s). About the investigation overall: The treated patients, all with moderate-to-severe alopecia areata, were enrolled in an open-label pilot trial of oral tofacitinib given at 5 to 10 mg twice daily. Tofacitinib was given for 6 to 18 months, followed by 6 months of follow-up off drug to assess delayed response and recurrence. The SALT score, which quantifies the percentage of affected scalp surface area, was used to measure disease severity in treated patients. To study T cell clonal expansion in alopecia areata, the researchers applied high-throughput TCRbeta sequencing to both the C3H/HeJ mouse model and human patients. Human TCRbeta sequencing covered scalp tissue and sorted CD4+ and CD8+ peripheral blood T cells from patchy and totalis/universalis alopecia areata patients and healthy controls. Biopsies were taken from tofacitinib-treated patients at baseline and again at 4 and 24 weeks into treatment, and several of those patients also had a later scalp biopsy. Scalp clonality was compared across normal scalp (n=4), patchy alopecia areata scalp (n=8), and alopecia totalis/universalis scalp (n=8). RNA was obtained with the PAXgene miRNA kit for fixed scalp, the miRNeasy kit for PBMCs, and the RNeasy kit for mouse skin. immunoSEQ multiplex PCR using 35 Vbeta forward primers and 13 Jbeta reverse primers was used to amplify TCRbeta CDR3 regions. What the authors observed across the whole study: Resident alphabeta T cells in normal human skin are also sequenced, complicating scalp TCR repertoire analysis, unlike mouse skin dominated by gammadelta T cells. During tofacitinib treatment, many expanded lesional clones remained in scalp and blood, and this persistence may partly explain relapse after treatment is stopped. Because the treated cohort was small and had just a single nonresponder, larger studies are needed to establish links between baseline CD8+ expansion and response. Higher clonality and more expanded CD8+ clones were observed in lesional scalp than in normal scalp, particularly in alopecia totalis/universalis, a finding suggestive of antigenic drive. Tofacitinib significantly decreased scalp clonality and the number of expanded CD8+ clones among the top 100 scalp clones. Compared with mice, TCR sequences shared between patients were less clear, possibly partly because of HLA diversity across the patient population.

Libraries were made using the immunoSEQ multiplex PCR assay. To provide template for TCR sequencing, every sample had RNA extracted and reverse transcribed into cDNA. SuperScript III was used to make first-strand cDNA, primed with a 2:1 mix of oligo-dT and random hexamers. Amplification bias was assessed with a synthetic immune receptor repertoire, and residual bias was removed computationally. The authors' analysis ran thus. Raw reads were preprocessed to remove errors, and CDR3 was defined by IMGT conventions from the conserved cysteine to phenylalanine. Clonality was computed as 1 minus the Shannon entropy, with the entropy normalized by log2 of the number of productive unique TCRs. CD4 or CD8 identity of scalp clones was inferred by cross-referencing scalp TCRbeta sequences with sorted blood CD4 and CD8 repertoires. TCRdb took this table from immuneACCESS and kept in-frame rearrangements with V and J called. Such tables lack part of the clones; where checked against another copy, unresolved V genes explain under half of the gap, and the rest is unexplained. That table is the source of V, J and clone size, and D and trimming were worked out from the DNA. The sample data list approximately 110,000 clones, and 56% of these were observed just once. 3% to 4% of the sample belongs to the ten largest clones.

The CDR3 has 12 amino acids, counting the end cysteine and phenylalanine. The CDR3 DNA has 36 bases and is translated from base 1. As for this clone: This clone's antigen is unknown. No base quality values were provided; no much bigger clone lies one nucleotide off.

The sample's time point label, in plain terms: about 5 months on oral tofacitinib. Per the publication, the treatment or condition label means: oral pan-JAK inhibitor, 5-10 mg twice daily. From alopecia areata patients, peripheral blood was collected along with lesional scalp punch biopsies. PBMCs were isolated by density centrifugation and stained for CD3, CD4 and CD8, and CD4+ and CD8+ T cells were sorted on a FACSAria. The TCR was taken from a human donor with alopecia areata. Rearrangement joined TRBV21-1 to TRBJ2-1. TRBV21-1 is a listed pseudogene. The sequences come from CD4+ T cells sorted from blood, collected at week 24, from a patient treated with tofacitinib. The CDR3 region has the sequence CASSKVLLWGFF. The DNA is TGTGCCAGCAGCAAAGTTCTACTTTGGGGGTTCTTC.